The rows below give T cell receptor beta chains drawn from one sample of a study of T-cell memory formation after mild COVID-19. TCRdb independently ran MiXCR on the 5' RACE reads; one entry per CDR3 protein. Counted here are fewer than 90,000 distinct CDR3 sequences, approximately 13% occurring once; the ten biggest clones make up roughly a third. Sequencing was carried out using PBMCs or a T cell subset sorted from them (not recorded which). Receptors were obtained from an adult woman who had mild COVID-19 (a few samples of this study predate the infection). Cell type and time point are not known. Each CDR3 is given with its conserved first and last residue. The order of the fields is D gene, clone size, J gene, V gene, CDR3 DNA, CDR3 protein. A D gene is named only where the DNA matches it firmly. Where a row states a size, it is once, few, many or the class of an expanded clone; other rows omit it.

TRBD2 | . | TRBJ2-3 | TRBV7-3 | TGTGCCAGCAGCTTACTCCTAGCGGGAGCAGGAGATACGCAGTATTTT | CASSLLLAGAGDTQYF
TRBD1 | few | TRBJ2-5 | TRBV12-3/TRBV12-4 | TGTGCCAGCAGTCCCTCGACAGGGAGTCCGGGAGAGACCCAGTACTTC | CASSPSTGSPGETQYF
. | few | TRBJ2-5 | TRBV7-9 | TGTGCCAGCCAAGGGGACATACCCCAAGAGACCCAGTACTTC | CASQGDIPQETQYF
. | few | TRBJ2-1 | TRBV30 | TGTGCCTGGAGTCGCACGGATGGGACTCTTCCTCGGAATGAGCAGTTCTTC | CAWSRTDGTLPRNEQFF
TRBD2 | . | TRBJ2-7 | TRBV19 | TGTGCCAGTAGTATGCTAGCGGGAGAGGTCTCCTACGAGCAGTACTTC | CASSMLAGEVSYEQYF
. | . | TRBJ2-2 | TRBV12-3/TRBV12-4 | TGTGCCAGCAGACCCCCCGACGGGGAGCTGTTTTTT | CASRPPDGELFF
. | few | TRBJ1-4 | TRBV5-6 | TGTGCCAGCAGCTTAAGGGCAGGGGAAAAACTGTTTTTT | CASSLRAGEKLFF
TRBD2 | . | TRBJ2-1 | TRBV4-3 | TGCGCCAGCAGCCATCGACTAGCGGGGAGCTCCTACAATGAGCAGTTCTTC | CASSHRLAGSSYNEQFF
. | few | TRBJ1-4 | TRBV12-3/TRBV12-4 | TGTGCCAGCAGCCAACGGCAGGGGGAAAAACTGTTTTTT | CASSQRQGEKLFF
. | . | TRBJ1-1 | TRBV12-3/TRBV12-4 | TGTGCCAGCAGTTTATCGCTCGCCGGCAGTTGGAACACTGAAGCTTTCTTT | CASSLSLAGSWNTEAFF
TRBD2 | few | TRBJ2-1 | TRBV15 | TGTGCCACCATCGACCCTAGCGGGGGGGCGGTCTACAATGAGCAGTTCTTC | CATIDPSGGAVYNEQFF
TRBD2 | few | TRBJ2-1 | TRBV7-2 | TGTGCCAGCAGCATCGGGGGGGCCAGCAATGAGCAGTTCTTC | CASSIGGASNEQFF
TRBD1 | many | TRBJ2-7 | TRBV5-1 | TGCGCCAGCAGCTCCGGGACAGGGTCCTACGAGCAGTACTTC | CASSSGTGSYEQYF
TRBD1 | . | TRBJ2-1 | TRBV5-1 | TGCGCCAGCAAGGACAGGGACAATGAGCAGTTCTTC | CASKDRDNEQFF
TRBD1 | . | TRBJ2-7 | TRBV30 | TGTGCCTGGGGGACAGGGGTGGACTACGAGCAGTACTTC | CAWGTGVDYEQYF